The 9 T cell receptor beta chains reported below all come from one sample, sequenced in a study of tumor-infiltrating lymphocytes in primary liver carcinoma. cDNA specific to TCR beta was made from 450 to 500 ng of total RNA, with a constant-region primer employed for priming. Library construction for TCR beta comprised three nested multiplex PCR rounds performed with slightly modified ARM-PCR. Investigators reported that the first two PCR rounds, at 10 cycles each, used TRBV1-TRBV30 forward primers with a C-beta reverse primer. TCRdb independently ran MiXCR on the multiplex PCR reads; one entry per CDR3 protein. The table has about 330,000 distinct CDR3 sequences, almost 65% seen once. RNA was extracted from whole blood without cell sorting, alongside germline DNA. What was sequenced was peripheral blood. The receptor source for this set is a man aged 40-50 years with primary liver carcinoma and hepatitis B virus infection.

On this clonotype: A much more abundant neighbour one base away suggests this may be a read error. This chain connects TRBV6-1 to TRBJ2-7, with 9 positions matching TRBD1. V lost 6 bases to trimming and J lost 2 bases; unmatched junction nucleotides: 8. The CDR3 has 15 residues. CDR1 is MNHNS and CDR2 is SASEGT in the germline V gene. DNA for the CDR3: TGTGCCAGCAGAGCTACAGGGGGCACTACCTACGAGCAGTACTTC. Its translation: CASRATGGTTYEQYF.

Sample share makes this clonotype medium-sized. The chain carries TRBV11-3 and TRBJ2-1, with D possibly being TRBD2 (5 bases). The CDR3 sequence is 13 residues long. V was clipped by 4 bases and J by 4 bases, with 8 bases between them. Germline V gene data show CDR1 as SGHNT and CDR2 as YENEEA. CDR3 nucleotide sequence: TGTGCCAGCAGCTCGGGATCTTACAATGAGCAGTTCTTC. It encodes CASSSGSYNEQFF.

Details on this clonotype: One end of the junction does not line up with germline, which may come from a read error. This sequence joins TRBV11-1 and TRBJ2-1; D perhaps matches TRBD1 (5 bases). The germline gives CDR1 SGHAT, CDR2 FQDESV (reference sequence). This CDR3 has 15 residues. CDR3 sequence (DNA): TGTGCCAACAGCTTAGAGTCAGGGTCCTACAATGGGCAATTCTTC. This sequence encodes CANSLESGSYNGQFF.

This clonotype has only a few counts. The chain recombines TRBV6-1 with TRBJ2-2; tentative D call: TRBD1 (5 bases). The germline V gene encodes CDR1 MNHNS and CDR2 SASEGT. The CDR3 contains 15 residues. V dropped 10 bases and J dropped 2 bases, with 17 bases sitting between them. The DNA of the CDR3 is TGTGCCACCTTGGGAAAGGGGCTCAACACCGGGGAGCTGTTTTTT. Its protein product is CATLGKGLNTGELFF.

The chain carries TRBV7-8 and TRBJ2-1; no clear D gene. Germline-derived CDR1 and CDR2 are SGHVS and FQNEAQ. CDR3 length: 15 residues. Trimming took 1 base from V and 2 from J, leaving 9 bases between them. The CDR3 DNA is TGTGCCAGCAGCTTAGGCAAGGGAACCTACAATGAGCAGTTCTTC. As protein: CASSLGKGTYNEQFF.

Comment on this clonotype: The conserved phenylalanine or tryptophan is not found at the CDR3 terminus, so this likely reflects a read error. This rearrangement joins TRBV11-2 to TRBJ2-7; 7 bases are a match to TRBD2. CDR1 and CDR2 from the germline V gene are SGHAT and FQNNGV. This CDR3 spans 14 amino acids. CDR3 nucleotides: TGTGCCAGCAGCTCTGGCGGGAGTGGATACGTGCAGTACTAC. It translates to CASSSGGSGYVQYY.

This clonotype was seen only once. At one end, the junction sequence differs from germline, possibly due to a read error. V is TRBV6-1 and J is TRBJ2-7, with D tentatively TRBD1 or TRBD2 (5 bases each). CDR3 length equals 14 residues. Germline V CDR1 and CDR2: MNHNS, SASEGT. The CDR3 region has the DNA TGTGCCAGCAGTCTTCCCGGGACCTCCTACGAGAAGTACTTC. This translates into CASSLPGTSYEKYF.

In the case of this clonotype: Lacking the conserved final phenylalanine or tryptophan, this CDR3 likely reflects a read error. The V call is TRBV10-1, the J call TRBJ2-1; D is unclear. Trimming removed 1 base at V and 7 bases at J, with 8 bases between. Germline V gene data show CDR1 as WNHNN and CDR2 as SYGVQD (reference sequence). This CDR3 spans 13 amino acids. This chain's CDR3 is CASSEYRNNEQFL. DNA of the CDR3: TGCGCCAGCAGTGAGTACAGAAATAATGAGCAGTTCTTA.

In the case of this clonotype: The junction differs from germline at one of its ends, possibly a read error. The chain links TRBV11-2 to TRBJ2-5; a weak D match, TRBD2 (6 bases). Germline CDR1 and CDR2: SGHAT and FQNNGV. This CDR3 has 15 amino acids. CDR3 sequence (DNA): TGTGCCAGCAACTTAGTTCCTACTCCGGGGGAGATCCAGTACTTC. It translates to CASNLVPTPGEIQYF.